The rows below give T cell receptor beta chains drawn from one sample of a study of CD8+ T cells in alopecia areata. Sequencing was performed with immunoSEQ multiplex PCR; in TCRdb, only in-frame clones are kept and a portion is missing. In the table there are some 120,000 clones, approximately 57% of which are singletons. The material sequenced was CD4+ T cells sorted from blood, taken at week 4, from a patient treated with tofacitinib. The receptors shown here come from a human donor with alopecia areata. Both conserved end residues are part of each CDR3. Fields, in order: D gene, V gene, clone size, J gene, CDR3 protein, CDR3 DNA. A D gene is named only where the DNA matches it firmly. Not all rows give a size; the values are once, few, many and, for expanded clones, a class.

.,TRBV6-5,.,TRBJ2-7,CASSYSAGRSSYEQYF,TGTGCCAGCAGTTACTCGGCCGGACGTTCCTCCTACGAGCAGTACTTC
TRBD1,TRBV28,.,TRBJ1-2,CASSLWTSGQAPYGYTF,TGTGCCAGCAGTTTATGGACATCGGGACAGGCCCCCTATGGCTACACCTTC
TRBD2,TRBV5-1,.,TRBJ2-5,CASRRASGDQETQYF,TGCGCCAGCAGGCGGGCTAGCGGGGACCAAGAGACCCAGTACTTC
TRBD2,TRBV6-6,once,TRBJ2-1,CASSLHGTSGRNEQFF,TGTGCCAGCAGTCTGCACGGGACTAGCGGGAGGAATGAGCAGTTCTTC
.,TRBV7-2,.,TRBJ1-1,CASSTVGGTEAFF,TGTGCCAGCAGCACTGTGGGGGGCACTGAAGCTTTCTTT
TRBD1,TRBV29-1,.,TRBJ2-4,CSVGQGNKNIQYF,TGCAGCGTCGGACAGGGGAACAAAAACATTCAGTACTTC
TRBD2,TRBV4-2,few,TRBJ2-5,CASSQDKTSGGFGETQYF,TGTGCCAGCAGCCAAGACAAAACTTCCGGGGGGTTCGGAGAGACCCAGTACTTC
.,TRBV28,few,TRBJ2-5,CASSLNRAQETQYF,TGTGCCAGCAGTTTGAACAGGGCCCAAGAGACCCAGTACTTC
.,TRBV14,.,TRBJ2-3,CASSRRGFLTPDTQYF,TGTGCCAGCAGCCGTCGGGGCTTTCTCACTCCAGATACGCAGTATTTT
.,TRBV2,.,TRBJ2-5,CASAGTQSEQETQYF,TGTGCCAGCGCTGGGACGCAGTCGGAACAAGAGACCCAGTACTTC
TRBD1,TRBV5-1,.,TRBJ1-1,CASSLGQGGETEAFF,TGCGCCAGCAGCTTAGGACAGGGAGGAGAGACTGAAGCTTTCTTT
TRBD2,TRBV29-1,.,TRBJ2-7,CSVEGPGLAGRNEQYF,TGCAGCGTTGAGGGGCCCGGACTAGCGGGAAGAAACGAGCAGTACTTC
TRBD1,TRBV6-5,.,TRBJ1-6,CASSYSSGTGNSPLHF,TGTGCCAGCAGTTACTCCTCCGGGACAGGGAACTCACCCCTCCACTTT
TRBD2,TRBV4-1,once,TRBJ2-3,CASSQKGLAGGPIDTQYF,TGCGCCAGCAGCCAAAAAGGACTAGCGGGAGGGCCAATAGATACGCAGTATTTT
TRBD2,TRBV19,few,TRBJ2-1,CASNHGGLASNEQFF,TGTGCCAGTAACCACGGGGGACTAGCATCCAATGAGCAGTTCTTC
.,TRBV18,.,TRBJ1-2,CASSPPSNLYGYTF,TGTGCCAGCTCACCCCCCTCGAACCTCTATGGCTACACCTTC
TRBD2,TRBV29-1,.,TRBJ2-1,CSAVSGGAYNEQFF,TGCAGCGCCGTGAGCGGGGGGGCCTACAATGAGCAGTTCTTC
.,TRBV7-2,few,TRBJ1-1,CASSLLGRAEAFF,TGTGCCAGCAGCTTATTAGGTCGGGCTGAAGCTTTCTTT
.,TRBV5-1,few,TRBJ2-7,CASSSSGPYEQYF,TGCGCCAGCAGCTCCAGCGGTCCCTACGAGCAGTACTTC
.,TRBV30,few,TRBJ2-3,CAWSVLGTSTDTQYF,TGTGCCTGGAGTGTACTGGGTACGAGCACAGATACGCAGTATTTT
.,TRBV27,.,TRBJ1-2,CASSSRGYGYTF,TGTGCCAGCAGCAGCAGGGGCTATGGCTACACCTTC
.,TRBV9,.,TRBJ1-2,CASSPQASGVYGYTF,TGTGCCAGCAGCCCCCAGGCGAGTGGGGTTTATGGCTACACCTTC
.,TRBV5-1,.,TRBJ2-3,CASSLTRDGTDTQYF,TGCGCCAGCAGCTTGACGCGGGACGGCACAGATACGCAGTATTTT
.,TRBV29-1,few,TRBJ1-5,CSVGGLNQPQHF,TGCAGCGTTGGCGGTCTCAATCAGCCCCAGCATTTT
TRBD2,TRBV7-9,few,TRBJ2-5,CASSPGTSGGAEYRETQYF,TGTGCCAGCAGCCCCGGGACTAGCGGGGGGGCCGAGTATCGGGAGACCCAGTACTTC
.,TRBV29-1,.,TRBJ1-1,CSVETGRNTEAFF,TGCAGCGTTGAGACGGGGCGAAACACTGAAGCTTTCTTT
TRBD1,TRBV7-6,.,TRBJ2-1,CASSFRDSDNEQFF,TGTGCCAGCAGCTTCCGGGACAGTGACAATGAGCAGTTCTTC